This T cell receptor beta chain was captured in a study of T cells expressing NK-cell markers. Study information: HCMV seropositivity marked seven of the eight sequenced donors; one was seronegative. Notes on the study in general: There were a few donors in whom these clonotypes also led the CD3+CD56-NKG2C+ fraction. There remained a lack of clarity about HCMV specificity of expanded NKG2C+ T cell clones.

TCRdb processed the 5' RACE reads again and assigns one entry to each CDR3 protein, with no DNA. The specimen's table records roughly 180,000 distinct CDR3 sequences. About this clonotype itself: What it binds is unknown.

The CDR3 runs to 14 residues. Germline-derived CDR1 and CDR2 are DFQATT and SNEGSKA (reference sequence). Sequenced sample: blood T cells: a sorted CD56 or NKG2C T cell subset, CD4+ or CD8+ T cells, or bulk PBMC T cells (not recorded which). The clonotype was recovered from a woman aged 18-70 years in good health. The J gene is TRBJ2-6, the V gene TRBV20-1. The chain's CDR3 is CSARGVEGANVLTF.